One sample yielded the 5 T cell receptor beta chains listed below, sequenced in a study of T cells in Graves' hyperthyroidism and ophthalmopathy. The investigators amplified TCR beta CDR3 regions from RNA transcripts. The HTBI set primed first-round TCR CDR3 RT-PCR. TCRdb re-analysed the multiplex PCR reads in MiXCR, keeping a single row per CDR3 protein. Of 550,000 to 700,000 distinct CDR3 sequences listed, about 43% were seen once; the top ten hold around a fifth. Sequencing used peripheral blood or thyroid tissue (not recorded which). The origin of the receptors is an adult woman with Graves' disease, either hyperthyroidism or ophthalmopathy (not recorded which).

This clonotype was picked up many times. The V and J genes are TRBV29-1 and TRBJ2-5; 8 nucleotides line up with TRBD2. Germline CDR1 SQVTM, CDR2 ANQGSEA. This CDR3 has 11 amino acids. J gave up 7 bases and V 7 bases, and 5 bases lay outside the gene matches. CDR3 in amino acids: CSAAGALTQYF. In nucleotides, the CDR3 is TGCAGCGCAGCGGGAGCTCTGACCCAGTACTTC.

The DNA for the CDR3 is TGTGCCATCAGTGAGGTCGGGTCCTACGAGCAGTACTTC. Translation: CAISEVGSYEQYF. This chain uses TRBV10-3 with TRBJ2-7, with D uncertain. The CDR3 length is 13 residues. CDR1 ENHRY and CDR2 SYGVKD come from the germline V gene. V lost 2 bases, J lost 1 base, and 6 bases lay in between.

The V gene is TRBV12-3 or TRBV12-4, the J gene TRBJ1-1; 7 nucleotides line up with TRBD1. The CDR3 length is 13 residues. The V gene end was trimmed by 6 bases and the J gene end by 8 bases; junction bases not matched to a gene: 9. In nucleotides, the CDR3 is TGTGCCAGCAGCACAAGACAGGGCGAAGAAGCTTTCTTT. Translated: CASSTRQGEEAFF.

This clonotype was seen more than once but under ten times. The gene calls are TRBV2 and TRBJ2-3; 7 bases fit TRBD1. CDR1 is SNHLY and CDR2 is FYNNEI in the germline V gene. The CDR3 length is 14 residues. Trimming cost V 6 bases and J 2 bases; bases outside gene matches: 5. CDR3 region: CASRDGQDTDTQYF. CDR3 bases: TGTGCCAGCAGGGACGGACAGGACACAGATACGCAGTATTTT.

This clonotype has just one count. CDR3 region: CAWDGTRGTEAFF. The CDR3 region has the DNA TGTGCCTGGGATGGGACGAGGGGCACTGAAGCTTTCTTT. The chain has TRBV30 and TRBJ1-1, with a weak D call TRBD1 (5 bases). In germline, CDR1 is GTSNPN, CDR2 SVGIG (reference sequence). There are 13 residues in the CDR3. Trimming left V 5 bases short and J 4 bases short, with 14 bases between.